The 5 T cell receptor beta chains in this list originate from one sample, sequenced in a study of identical twins. TCRdb processed the 5' RACE reads anew with MiXCR; each CDR3 protein has one entry. The table has fewer than 650,000 distinct CDR3 sequences, nearly 10% seen once. The same data also contributed to another study, on yellow fever vaccine responses in identical twins.

Sequenced input: PBMCs. The origin of the receptors is a woman aged 18-29 years in good health.

The chain carries TRBV20-1 and TRBJ2-3; D is perhaps TRBD2 (6 bases). The CDR3 has 15 amino acids. In germline, CDR1 is DFQATT, CDR2 SNEGSKA (reference sequence). The V end lost 4 bases, the J end lost 2 bases, and 16 bases lay between the germline ends. The CDR3 reads CSATNLGGNTDTQYF. Written as DNA, the CDR3 is TGCAGTGCTACCAATTTGGGGGGTAACACAGATACGCAGTATTTT.

This clonotype was picked up many times. The CDR3 sequence: CASRIPTNEKLFF. The CDR3 region has the DNA TGTGCCAGCAGGATCCCAACTAATGAAAAACTGTTTTTT. This chain joins TRBV7-9 and TRBJ1-4; unclear D gene. The CDR3 consists of 13 residues. Per the germline V gene, CDR1 is SEHNR and CDR2 is FQNEAQ (reference sequence). The V end lost 6 bases, the J end lost 0 bases, and 5 bases lay between the germline ends.

The CDR3, as DNA: TGTGCCAGCAGCTTTTCAGGATGGGATACGCAGTATTTT. Translated, it gives CASSFSGWDTQYF. This rearrangement joins TRBV7-2 to TRBJ2-3; D is undetermined. The length of the CDR3 is 13 residues. Trimming removed 3 bases from V and 6 bases from J, with 10 bases in between. The germline V gene encodes CDR1 SGHTA and CDR2 FQGNSA.

The chain recombines TRBV14 with TRBJ2-4; D possibly corresponds to TRBD1 (6 bases). The CDR3 has 16 amino acids. Per the germline V gene, CDR1 is SGHDN and CDR2 is FVKESK. The V end lost 4 bases, the J end lost 0 bases, and 13 bases lay between the germline ends. The CDR3 here is CASSLPGQVAKNIQYF. CDR3 coding DNA: TGTGCCAGCAGCCTCCCGGGACAAGTAGCCAAAAACATTCAGTACTTC.

The rearrangement links TRBV3-1 to TRBJ2-7; the D is unclear. Trimming pared 1 base from V and 4 bases from J, leaving 8 bases between. CDR3 size: 13 residues. Germline CDR1 reads LGHDT; CDR2 reads YNNKEL (reference sequence). This CDR3 reads CASSQVEEYEQYF. The CDR3 DNA reads as TGTGCCAGCAGCCAAGTCGAGGAATACGAGCAGTACTTC.